The clone carrying this T cell receptor beta chain was observed a single time. Germline loops: CDR1 SEHNR, CDR2 FQNEAQ (reference sequence). There are 15 residues in the CDR3. The V gene lost 1 base and the J gene lost 4 bases, with 8 bases spanning the gap. Using immunoSEQ multiplex PCR, the repertoire was profiled, and TCRdb retains in-frame clones only, with some absent. The profile shows 93,000 or so clones, about 90% of them singletons. This sample was taken from a study of T cell changes during pregnancy in multiple sclerosis. This chain links TRBV7-9 with TRBJ1-6; TRBD1 might be the D (6 bases). Material: peripheral blood, obtained after pregnancy. This clonotype originated in a female donor with multiple sclerosis, enrolled in a pregnancy study. The CDR3 nucleotides read TGTGCCAGCAGCTTAGGGGGGCAGTATAATTCACCCCTCCACTTT. As protein: CASSLGGQYNSPLHF.